This passage covers 30 T cell receptor beta chains from one sample sequenced in a study of OX40 agonist ivuxolimab in advanced cancers. Assay used: immunoSEQ multiplex PCR; TCRdb lists only in-frame clones, some missing. The sample carries around 100,000 clones, approximately 90% recorded once. The input for sequencing was CD4+ or CD8+ T cells sorted from blood, taken in a trial of the OX40 agonist ivuxolimab. The receptors were sampled from an adult with an advanced solid tumor such as melanoma, head and neck, liver or kidney cancer.

The rearrangement uses TRBV4-2 and TRBJ2-7, with D unresolved. Deletions cut 0 bases from V and 0 bases from J, with 9 bases between. Per the germline V gene, CDR1 is LGHNA and CDR2 is YNFKEQ. The CDR3 sequence is 15 residues long. This chain's CDR3 is CASSQDLAASYEQYF. The DNA for the CDR3 is TGTGCCAGCAGCCAAGATTTGGCGGCCTCCTACGAGCAGTACTTC.

The chain has TRBV6-1 and TRBJ2-7; D call uncertain. This CDR3 spans 14 amino acids. Trimming shortened V by 4 bases and J by 2 bases, and 12 bases separated the two germline ends. Per the germline V gene, CDR1 is MNHNS and CDR2 is SASEGT. The CDR3 DNA reads TGTGCCAGCAGTGGCACTATAGGCCCCTACGAGCAGTACTTC. This encodes CASSGTIGPYEQYF.

The V call is TRBV5-1, the J call TRBJ1-6; TRBD1 might be the D (5 bases). The CDR3 has 14 residues. Deletions cut 4 bases from V and 11 bases from J, with 16 bases between. Per the germline V gene, CDR1 is SGHRS and CDR2 is YFSETQ. The CDR3 spells CASSKGEVGPPLHF. The CDR3 DNA follows: TGCGCCAGCAGCAAGGGAGAGGTGGGGCCACCCCTCCACTTT.

The rearrangement joins TRBV5-7 to TRBJ1-1; D is uncertain. TRBV5-7 is assigned to the ORF class and has an uncertain function. V was cut by 0 bases and J by 8 bases, with 11 bases left in between. The CDR3 is 13 residues long. The CDR3 reads CASSLGIRAEAFF. The CDR3 DNA follows: TGTGCCAGCAGCTTGGGGATCCGCGCCGAAGCTTTCTTT.

The chain uses TRBV4-3 and TRBJ2-3; 7 nucleotides align to TRBD2. The germline CDR1 and CDR2 sequences are LGHNA and YSLEER. Trimming at V came to 0 bases and at J to 0 bases, leaving 9 bases not matched to a gene. CDR3 length: 18 amino acids. The CDR3 spells CASSQDRNRGESTDTQYF. In DNA, the CDR3 is TGCGCCAGCAGCCAAGATAGAAACCGGGGGGAAAGCACAGATACGCAGTATTTT.

This clone was observed a handful of times. V and J are TRBV5-6 and TRBJ2-5, with D perhaps TRBD2 (5 bases). The V end was cut by 2 bases, the J end by 5 bases, with 13 bases between. The CDR3 length is 14 residues. Per germline, CDR1 SGHDT and CDR2 YYEEEE. The CDR3 protein is CASSFYSAKETQYF. The CDR3 nucleotides read TGTGCCAGCAGCTTCTATAGCGCGAAGGAGACCCAGTACTTC.

The rearrangement joins TRBV5-6 to TRBJ2-7, with D perhaps given as TRBD1 or TRBD2 (5 bases each). V gave up 1 base and J gave up 4 bases, with 12 bases separating them. There are 14 residues in the CDR3. Germline CDR1 SGHDT, CDR2 YYEEEE. The CDR3 sequence: CASSLRGAAYEQYF. The CDR3 nucleotides read TGTGCCAGCAGCTTGCGAGGGGCCGCATACGAGCAGTACTTC.

This sequence joins TRBV10-2 and TRBJ2-5, with D tentatively TRBD1 or TRBD2 (5 bases each). The DNA end favors TRBJ2-7, so the J call may be wrong. The CDR3 contains 15 residues. Germline loops: CDR1 WSHSY, CDR2 SAAADI. The CDR3 here is CASSDPRDGAYEQYF. In nucleotides, the CDR3 is TGCGCCAGCAGCGACCCCCGGGACGGAGCCTACGAGCAGTACTTC.

The CDR3 bases are TGTGCCAGCAGCTTGAGGACCGCCTATGGCTACACCTTC. It codes for CASSLRTAYGYTF. The chain recombines TRBV5-6 with TRBJ1-2, with no clear D. The CDR3 is 13 residues long. V was clipped by 1 base and J by 4 bases, with 8 bases between them. Germline CDR1 reads SGHDT; CDR2 reads YYEEEE.

This chain links TRBV5-6 with TRBJ2-7; D is uncertain. Trimming left V 0 bases short and J 2 bases short, with 3 bases between. CDR1 is SGHDT, CDR2 YYEEEE, per germline. CDR3 length equals 12 residues. The CDR3 sequence: CASSLEPYEQYF. The CDR3 nucleotides read TGTGCCAGCAGCTTGGAGCCCTACGAGCAGTACTTC.

The chain uses TRBV30 and TRBJ2-1; 9 bases match TRBD2. CDR3 length: 15 amino acids. CDR1 GTSNPN and CDR2 SVGIG come from the germline V gene (reference sequence). The ends lost 1 base at V and 9 bases at J; junction bases unmatched: 10. The CDR3 spells CAWSGIAGVKVEQFF. The CDR3 DNA reads TGTGCCTGGAGTGGGATAGCGGGAGTTAAGGTTGAGCAGTTCTTC.

The chain links TRBV6-6 to TRBJ2-7, with D tentatively TRBD1 or TRBD2 (5 bases each). The germline V gene has CDR1 MNHNY and CDR2 SVGAGI (reference sequence). The CDR3 is 15 amino acids. Trimming removed 6 bases at V and 2 bases at J, with 17 bases between. In nucleotides, the CDR3 is TGTGCCAGCAGCCCTACTCGGGACCGCGCCTACGAGCAGTACTTC. This sequence encodes CASSPTRDRAYEQYF.

V and J are TRBV6-5 and TRBJ1-2, with a tentative D call TRBD1 (5 bases). The CDR3 totals 15 residues. Per the germline V gene, CDR1 is MNHEY and CDR2 is SVGAGI. Trimming removed 2 bases from V and 0 bases from J, with 10 bases in between. The CDR3 spells CASSYGGNANYGYTF. The CDR3 DNA sequence: TGTGCCAGCAGTTACGGGGGGAACGCTAACTATGGCTACACCTTC.

The chain recombines TRBV29-1 with TRBJ1-2, with 11 positions matching TRBD1. J gave up 8 bases and V 7 bases, and 9 bases lay outside the gene matches. Per the germline V gene, CDR1 is SQVTM and CDR2 is ANQGSEA. The CDR3 spans 13 residues. CDR3 nucleotide sequence: TGCAGCGGCCGGGACAGGGGGTCGGGAGGCTACACCTTC. Protein sequence: CSGRDRGSGGYTF.

This chain connects TRBV10-1 to TRBJ2-3; 10 nucleotides line up with TRBD2. The CDR3 totals 14 residues. With V trimmed by 5 bases and J by 5 bases, 4 bases remained unmatched. Germline V lookup: CDR1 WNHNN, CDR2 SYGVQD (reference sequence). The CDR3 region has the DNA TGCGCCAGCAGTTCTAGCGGGAGAGGAGATACGCAGTATTTT. It codes for CASSSSGRGDTQYF.

The gene calls are TRBV4-2 and TRBJ1-2; 8 nucleotides line up with TRBD1. Germline V lookup: CDR1 LGHNA, CDR2 YNFKEQ. V lost 1 base and J lost 4; bases outside the gene matches: 11. The CDR3 runs 17 residues. The CDR3 reads CASSQGAGGERVYGYTF. CDR3 nucleotides: TGTGCCAGCAGCCAAGGGGCAGGGGGCGAGAGGGTCTATGGCTACACCTTC.

V usage is TRBV30 and J usage is TRBJ2-1; 8 nucleotides line up with TRBD2. With V trimmed by 6 bases and J by 6 bases, 1 base remained unmatched. The CDR3 runs 11 residues. The germline V gene encodes CDR1 GTSNPN and CDR2 SVGIG (reference sequence). CDR3 in amino acids: CACGTSNEQFF. For the CDR3, the DNA is TGTGCCTGCGGGACTAGCAATGAGCAGTTCTTC.

This chain links TRBV7-2 with TRBJ2-7; possibly TRBD1 for D (5 bases). Germline assignment: CDR1 SGHTA and CDR2 FQGNSA. The CDR3 is made up of 16 amino acids. V was shortened by 1 base and J by 0 bases, with 13 bases between the two germline ends. This chain's CDR3 is CASSLGGQTRSYEQYF. The CDR3 coding sequence is TGTGCCAGCAGCTTAGGGGGCCAGACCCGCTCCTACGAGCAGTACTTC.

The V gene is TRBV11-2, the J gene TRBJ2-3; 8 bases match TRBD1. The CDR3 length is 14 residues. The ends lost 5 bases at V and 4 bases at J; junction bases unmatched: 5. Germline V gene sequence: CDR1 SGHAT, CDR2 FQNNGV. The chain's CDR3 is CASSPGQGSDTQYF. CDR3 DNA: TGTGCCAGCAGCCCCGGACAGGGATCAGATACGCAGTATTTT.

This sequence joins TRBV7-2 and TRBJ2-5; 10 bases fit TRBD2. Germline CDR1 and CDR2: SGHTA and FQGNSA. The CDR3 totals 18 residues. The V segment lost 0 bases and the J segment 7 bases; nucleotides outside the gene matches: 14. In DNA, the CDR3 is TGTGCCAGCAGCTTAGCCCCTACTAGCGGGAATACGGGAGTGACCCAGTACTTC. Translating gives CASSLAPTSGNTGVTQYF.

The rearrangement uses TRBV7-3 and TRBJ2-6; no clear D gene. Trimming removed 4 bases from V and 0 bases from J, with 7 bases in between. This CDR3 is built from 15 residues. Germline assignment: CDR1 SGHTA and CDR2 FQGTGA. The CDR3 nucleotides read TGTGCCAGCAGCTATCAAAACTCTGGGGCCAACGTCCTGACTTTC. It specifies CASSYQNSGANVLTF.

The CDR3 DNA follows: TGCGCCAGCAGCGAACAGGGGATCGCGGCAGATACGCAGTATTTT. Residues: CASSEQGIAADTQYF. This chain connects TRBV5-1 to TRBJ2-3, with 7 bases that match TRBD1. CDR3 length: 15 residues. Trimming at V came to 4 bases and at J to 4 bases, leaving 9 bases not matched to a gene. Per the germline V gene, CDR1 is SGHRS and CDR2 is YFSETQ.

The chain carries TRBV28 and TRBJ1-5; D might be TRBD1 (6 bases). The CDR3 length is 15 residues. Trimming cost V 6 bases and J 2 bases, with 14 bases left between them. The V gene's germline CDR1 is MDHEN and CDR2 SYDVKM. CDR3 nucleotides: TGTGCCAGCAGGGAGCAGGGGAGGGGCAATCAGCCCCAGCATTTT. Translation: CASREQGRGNQPQHF.

The chain carries TRBV7-2 and TRBJ2-3; weak D call: TRBD1 (6 bases). Per the germline V gene, CDR1 is SGHTA and CDR2 is FQGNSA. With 2 bases removed from V and 1 base from J, the gap between germline ends came to 13 bases. This CDR3 contains 16 residues. CDR3 nucleotide sequence: TGTGCCAGCAGCTTATTGTCGGGACACCGCACAGATACGCAGTATTTT. Translating gives CASSLLSGHRTDTQYF.

The J gene is TRBJ2-1, the V gene TRBV7-2; 12 bases agree with TRBD2. Germline loops: CDR1 SGHTA, CDR2 FQGNSA. The J segment lost 9 bases and the V segment lost 3 bases, leaving 12 bases of the junction unmatched. This CDR3 contains 17 residues. CDR3 protein: CASSFDWTSGIRSEQFF. The CDR3, as DNA: TGTGCCAGCAGCTTTGACTGGACTAGCGGGATAAGATCTGAGCAGTTCTTC.

The table lists this clone with a count of one. The V gene is TRBV27, the J gene TRBJ2-6, with a possible D match to TRBD2 (6 bases). There are 19 residues in the CDR3. The V gene lost 3 bases and the J gene lost 0 bases, with 18 bases spanning the gap. Germline values: CDR1 MNHEY, CDR2 SMNVEV (reference sequence). The DNA for the CDR3 is TGTGCCAGCAGTTTGTTGGGGAGGAGGTTAATCTCTGGGGCCAACGTCCTGACTTTC. Residues: CASSLLGRRLISGANVLTF.

The V call is TRBV4-1, the J call TRBJ1-4; the D gene is possibly TRBD1 (6 bases). Germline V gene sequence: CDR1 MGHRA, CDR2 YSYEKL. Trimming removed 3 bases at V and 7 bases at J, with 18 bases between. The CDR3 length is 16 residues. The CDR3, as DNA: TGCGCCAGCAGCCACTGGGGGGGCGGCTTCTCTGAAAAACTGTTTTTT. Translation: CASSHWGGGFSEKLFF.

In its sample, this clone was seen a few times. Additional DNA sequences in this sample encode the identical CDR3. The chain's CDR3 is CASSLDRANEQYF. DNA for the CDR3: TGTGCCAGCAGCTTGGACAGGGCTAACGAGCAGTACTTC. The rearrangement uses TRBV7-9 and TRBJ2-7; 8 nucleotides align to TRBD1. The CDR3 has 13 amino acids. Germline lookup yields CDR1 SEHNR and CDR2 FQNEAQ (reference sequence). Trimming cost V 3 bases and J 5 bases; bases outside gene matches: 3.

V and J are TRBV11-2 and TRBJ2-7; 12 nucleotides match TRBD2. Trimming took 1 base from V and 2 from J; bases not matched to a gene: 6. CDR1 and CDR2 from the germline V gene are SGHAT and FQNNGV. CDR3 length: 17 residues. The CDR3 DNA follows: TGTGCCAGCAGCTTAGGACTAGCGGGAGCCCTAACCTACGAGCAGTACTTC. Its translation is CASSLGLAGALTYEQYF.

V and J are TRBV7-8 and TRBJ2-7, with no clear D. V was shortened by 7 bases and J by 3 bases, with 16 bases between the two germline ends. CDR1 is SGHVS and CDR2 is FQNEAQ in the germline V gene. CDR3 length: 14 amino acids. As DNA, the CDR3 is TGTGCCAGCACCCCTCCAGGACCGATCTACGAGCAGTACTTC. Its translation: CASTPPGPIYEQYF.